Given below is one T cell receptor beta chain in context. Its antigen is as yet unknown. The data derive from a study of shared clonotypes between healthy human individuals. Overall study findings and caveats: A handful of donors showed sharing of about 4.7% of naive CD4 clonotypes.

The method was immunoSEQ multiplex PCR; TCRdb's version includes in-frame clones alone and lacks a portion of them. The sample holds around 1.4 million clones, approximately 98.5% seen once. This CDR3 has 15 amino acids. The ends were cut back, 4 bases at V and 6 bases at J, with 16 bases in the middle. Per the germline V gene, CDR1 is SGHDT and CDR2 is YYEEEE. What was sequenced was naive CD4+ T cells sorted from blood. The subset denotes: CD45RA+ positively selected. The receptor was isolated from a man under 40 in good health. The chain joins TRBV5-6 to TRBJ1-4; D is possibly TRBD1 (5 bases). The CDR3 DNA reads as TGTGCCAGCAGCCCTATTTCGGGGCTGGATGAAAAACTGTTTTTT. It yields the protein CASSPISGLDEKLFF. The full variable domain, with the rest looked up from reference TRBV5-6 and TRBJ1-4, is DAGVTQSPTHLIKTRGQQVTLRCSPKSGHDTVSWYQQALGQGPQFIFQYYEEEERQRGNFPDRFSGHQFPNYSSELNVNALLLGDSALYLCASSPISGLDEKLFFGSGTQLSVL.